The 25 T cell receptor beta chains reported below all come from one sample, sequenced in a study of Ad26.COV2.S vaccination and SARS-CoV-2 variants. Treatment in this sample: 19 received Ad26.COV2.S at low or high dose, single or two shots; 5 received placebo; per-sample allocation not given. Material that was analyzed had been drawn on day 63 after the first vaccine or placebo injection. Sequencing used immunoSEQ multiplex PCR; TCRdb keeps in-frame clones, though not all of them. Here the sample spans around 300,000 clones, 65% to 90% being singletons. The source material was peripheral blood, sampled in a trial of Ad26.COV2.S vaccine versus placebo. Source of these receptors: a person aged 18 to 65 who received the Ad26.COV2.S COVID-19 vaccine or a placebo.

V gene TRBV10-3 combines with J gene TRBJ2-2; TRBD2 agrees at 11 bases. The CDR3 loop spans 18 amino acids. The germline V gene encodes CDR1 ENHRY and CDR2 SYGVKD. Germline trimming cut 3 bases from V and 5 bases from J; bases unmatched to any gene: 11. The CDR3 sequence is CAISDELAGAVGTGELFF. As DNA, the CDR3 is TGTGCCATCAGTGATGAACTAGCGGGAGCGGTCGGGACCGGGGAGCTGTTTTTT.

The J gene is TRBJ2-3, the V gene TRBV4-3, with TRBD2 identical over 9 bases. V gave up 0 bases and J gave up 1 base; unmatched junction bases: 2. CDR1 and CDR2 (germline): LGHNA, YSLEER. This CDR3 contains 16 residues. Here the CDR3 DNA reads TGCGCCAGCAGCCAAGATGTAGCGGGGGGCACAGATACGCAGTATTTT. Residues: CASSQDVAGGTDTQYF.

This sequence joins TRBV21-1 and TRBJ2-7; whether TRBD2, the table's D call, matches the DNA was not checked. TRBV21-1 is a listed pseudogene. There are 15 residues in the CDR3. The CDR3 bases are TGTGCCAGCAGCAAAGCTGGAGCGGGAGAAGACGAGCAGTACTTC. Protein product: CASSKAGAGEDEQYF.

The chain employs TRBV7-3 and TRBJ2-2, with 13 bases identical to TRBD2. The V gene end was trimmed by 3 bases and the J gene end by 1 base; junction bases not matched to a gene: 5. This CDR3 is 18 amino acids long. Germline V gene data show CDR1 as SGHTA and CDR2 as FQGTGA. This CDR3 reads CASSFSGLAGENTGELFF. CDR3 DNA: TGTGCCAGCAGCTTCTCCGGACTAGCGGGAGAGAACACCGGGGAGCTGTTTTTT.

The chain has TRBV11-2 and TRBJ2-7; D remains unclear. Germline CDR1 and CDR2: SGHAT and FQNNGV. The CDR3 runs 9 residues. The ends were cut back, 3 bases at V and 11 bases at J, with 5 bases in the middle. The CDR3 protein is CASSFHEYF. CDR3 coding DNA: TGTGCCAGCAGCTTCCACGAGTACTTC.

The gene calls are TRBV7-3 and TRBJ2-4; a possible D gene is TRBD1 (5 bases). Germline CDR1 and CDR2: SGHTA and FQGTGA. With 6 bases removed from V and 6 bases from J, the gap between germline ends came to 9 bases. CDR3 length equals 12 residues. The CDR3 is CASSQQGNIQYF. In nucleotides, the CDR3 is TGTGCCAGCAGTCAGCAGGGAAACATTCAGTACTTC.

This chain links TRBV18 with TRBJ1-2, with 7 bases that match TRBD1. The CDR3 totals 13 residues. The V and J ends lost 2 bases and 8 bases, in that order; junction bases with no gene match: 5. CDR1 is KGHSH, CDR2 LQKENI, per germline. The CDR3 sequence: CASSPWQGDGYTF. The CDR3 DNA follows: TGTGCCAGCTCACCATGGCAGGGGGACGGCTACACCTTC.

This rearrangement joins TRBV7-9 to TRBJ1-1; D gene ambiguous. The CDR3 is 17 amino acids. Germline CDR1 SEHNR, CDR2 FQNEAQ (reference sequence). Trimming cost V 0 bases and J 0 bases, with 14 bases left between them. The CDR3 DNA follows: TGTGCCAGCAGCTTAGCGAGTCGTATGGGGTTGAACACTGAAGCTTTCTTT. Translated, it gives CASSLASRMGLNTEAFF.

The chain joins TRBV10-3 to TRBJ1-2, with D possibly matching TRBD1 (5 bases). Germline lookup yields CDR1 ENHRY and CDR2 SYGVKD. V gave up 4 bases and J gave up 6 bases, with 12 bases separating them. The CDR3 contains 13 residues. CDR3 in DNA: TGTGCCATCAGTGGACAGATAACGGATGGCTACACCTTC. Protein: CAISGQITDGYTF.

The rearrangement joins TRBV7-9 to TRBJ2-1, with 7 nucleotides matching TRBD1. The CDR3 loop spans 15 amino acids. With V trimmed by 1 base and J by 8 bases, 8 bases remained unmatched. The V gene's germline CDR1 is SEHNR and CDR2 FQNEAQ (reference sequence). CDR3 region: CASSLGQGKLDEQFF. The CDR3 DNA reads TGTGCCAGCAGCTTAGGACAGGGTAAGCTCGATGAGCAGTTCTTC. The entire variable domain, with the rest obtained from reference TRBV7-9 and TRBJ2-1, is as follows: DTGVSQNPRHKITKRGQNVTFRCDPISEHNRLYWYRQTLGQGPEFLTYFQNEAQLEKSRLLSDRFSAERPKGSFSTLEIQRTEQGDSAMYLCASSLGQGKLDEQFFGPGTRLTVL.

This clone was seen just once. The V gene is TRBV27, the J gene TRBJ1-2, with a possible D match to TRBD1 (5 bases). The CDR3 loop spans 12 amino acids. Germline V gives CDR1 MNHEY, CDR2 SMNVEV (reference sequence). V was clipped by 8 bases and J by 7 bases, with 14 bases between them. Written as DNA, the CDR3 is TGTGCCAGCTGGGGGTCGGGAGGTGGCTACACCTTC. Protein product: CASWGSGGGYTF.

The rearrangement uses TRBV6-5 and TRBJ2-2, with D unresolved. The germline V gene has CDR1 MNHEY and CDR2 SVGAGI. Trimming removed 3 bases from V and 7 bases from J, with 12 bases in between. This CDR3 region has 14 residues. The CDR3 loop is CASSYIKAIGELFF. The CDR3 DNA is TGTGCCAGCAGTTATATAAAAGCAATCGGGGAGCTGTTTTTT.

The chain uses TRBV12-1 and TRBJ2-5; the DNA was not compared with TRBD2, the D call given in the table. TRBV12-1 is tagged as a pseudogene. The CDR3 has 21 residues. The CDR3 is CASSRKPPGLAGDLQQETQYF. The CDR3 DNA sequence: TGTGCCAGCAGCCGTAAACCACCGGGACTAGCGGGGGACCTTCAACAAGAGACCCAGTACTTC.

The chain carries TRBV9 and TRBJ2-1; D perhaps matches TRBD1 (5 bases). V was trimmed by 7 bases and J by 6 bases, leaving 11 bases between them. Germline V gene sequence: CDR1 SGDLS, CDR2 YYNGEE. The CDR3 is made up of 12 amino acids. The CDR3 DNA reads as TGTGCCAGCCAGGGCTGGGGCAATGAGCAGTTCTTC. It codes for CASQGWGNEQFF.

This clone appeared a few times. As DNA, the CDR3 is TGTGCCAGTAGACGAGCGGGGGAGGGCAATCAGCCCCAGCATTTT. Its protein is CASRRAGEGNQPQHF. The J gene is TRBJ1-5, the V gene TRBV19; D is perhaps TRBD1 (5 bases). CDR1 is LNHDA, CDR2 SQIVND, per germline (reference sequence). CDR3 length: 15 residues. Trimming shortened V by 6 bases and J by 2 bases, and 14 bases separated the two germline ends.

The chain uses TRBV24-1 and TRBJ2-5; 7 bases align to TRBD1. V shed 4 bases and J 3 bases; nucleotides not matched to a gene: 7. The germline V gene has CDR1 KGHDR and CDR2 SFDVKD. The CDR3 contains 15 residues. The CDR3 DNA reads as TGTGCCACCAGTGAAGGGGGCCGGGAAAAAGAGACCCAGTACTTC. This encodes CATSEGGREKETQYF.

The V gene is TRBV30, the J gene TRBJ2-3, with D unclear. The CDR3 consists of 11 residues. V was trimmed by 5 bases and J by 6 bases, leaving 9 bases between them. Germline-derived CDR1 and CDR2 are GTSNPN and SVGIG (reference sequence). The CDR3 nucleotides read TGTGCCTGGGCGACTTATGATACGCAGTATTTT. Protein: CAWATYDTQYF.

The chain combines TRBV19 with TRBJ2-2, with D hard to call. The germline V and J ends were trimmed by 7 bases and 6 bases, with 9 bases remaining between them. Germline V gene data show CDR1 as LNHDA and CDR2 as SQIVND (reference sequence). There are 12 residues in the CDR3. The CDR3 DNA sequence: TGTGCCAGTATCGGGCAGTCCGGGGAGCTGTTTTTT. Translating it yields CASIGQSGELFF. Together with reference TRBV19 and TRBJ2-2, the CDR3 gives the full variable domain: DGGITQSPKYLFRKEGQNVTLSCEQNLNHDAMYWYRQDPGQGLRLIYYSQIVNDFQKGDIAEGYSVSREKKESFPLTVTSAQKNPTAFYLCASIGQSGELFFGEGSRLTVL.

This chain connects TRBV4-1 to TRBJ1-1, with 12 bases identical to TRBD1. The germline gives CDR1 MGHRA, CDR2 YSYEKL. The CDR3 spans 14 residues. J was trimmed by 8 bases and V by 3 bases; bases with no gene match: 4. CDR3 sequence: CASSQGQGAHEAFF. The CDR3 DNA sequence: TGCGCCAGCAGCCAGGGACAGGGGGCTCACGAAGCTTTCTTT.

The CDR3 region has the DNA TGCGCCAGCAGAATGGGGGGTGAAAAACTGTTTTTT. This sequence encodes CASRMGGEKLFF. The chain joins TRBV5-1 to TRBJ1-4, with a weak D call TRBD1 (5 bases). This CDR3 region has 12 residues. The V end lost 5 bases, the J end lost 7 bases, and 9 bases lay between the germline ends. Germline V gene sequence: CDR1 SGHRS, CDR2 YFSETQ.

The chain has TRBV14 and TRBJ1-2; D not resolved. V was shortened by 3 bases and J by 3 bases, with 20 bases between the two germline ends. This CDR3 contains 17 residues. Germline V gene lookup returns CDR1 SGHDN and CDR2 FVKESK. DNA of the CDR3: TGTGCCAGCAGCCACTCAGCCGGAGCTCTTTCTTACTATGGCTACACCTTC. This codes for CASSHSAGALSYYGYTF.

The chain combines TRBV7-2 with TRBJ2-5; the D gene is possibly TRBD1 (5 bases). The germline CDR1 and CDR2 sequences are SGHTA and FQGNSA. V dropped 0 bases and J dropped 4 bases, with 12 bases sitting between them. The CDR3 is made up of 15 amino acids. CDR3 sequence reads: CASSLASGPGETQYF. The CDR3, as DNA: TGTGCCAGCAGCTTAGCGTCAGGGCCGGGAGAGACCCAGTACTTC. The variable domain in full, with the rest retrieved from reference TRBV7-2 and TRBJ2-5, is GAGVSQSPSNKVTEKGKDVELRCDPISGHTALYWYRQSLGQGLEFLIYFQGNSAPDKSGLPSDRFSAERTGGSVSTLTIQRTQQEDSAVYLCASSLASGPGETQYFGPGTRLLVL.

The CDR3 sequence: CASTYGSSGANVLTF. CDR3 in DNA: TGTGCCAGCACGTACGGAAGCTCTGGGGCCAACGTCCTGACTTTC. This chain connects TRBV19 to TRBJ2-6, with D unresolved. V gave up 9 bases and J gave up 0 bases, with 12 bases separating them. There are 15 residues in the CDR3. Germline V CDR1 and CDR2: LNHDA, SQIVND (reference sequence).

This clone was observed a single time. V gene TRBV9 combines with J gene TRBJ2-7, with TRBD1 matching 7 bases. V trimming: 3 bases; J trimming: 3 bases; junction bases outside the gene matches: 3. Germline V gives CDR1 SGDLS, CDR2 YYNGEE. The CDR3 is 13 amino acids. CDR3 coding DNA: TGTGCCAGCAGCGGGGGACAGTTCTACGAGCAGTACTTC. It specifies CASSGGQFYEQYF.

The chain combines TRBV5-1 with TRBJ2-1, with D perhaps matching TRBD1 (5 bases). The CDR3 spans 17 residues. Germline V CDR1 and CDR2: SGHRS, YFSETQ. Trimming stripped 0 bases from V and 1 base from J, with 14 bases between. The CDR3 DNA reads as TGCGCCAGCAGCTTGGCTACAGGAAGACCTTCCTACAATGAGCAGTTCTTC. Translation gives CASSLATGRPSYNEQFF.